This TCR beta chain was sequenced in a study of T-cell memory formation after mild COVID-19. Study summary: For the most part, TCR clusters were specific to one donor. Findings and caveats of the study: In pre-infection memory, a portion of responding clones appeared, which suggested that cross-reactive memory joined. Chiefly within CM and EM were the contracting CD4+ clones; CD8+ ones were within EMRA.

A word on this clonotype: The antigen remains undetermined.

A single record per CDR3 protein comes from TCRdb applying MiXCR to the 5' RACE reads. The sample shows 250,000 to 300,000 distinct CDR3 sequences, around 16% of them seen only once. Germline V gives CDR1 SGHTA, CDR2 FQGTGA. The length of the CDR3 is 18 residues. V was clipped by 4 bases and J by 0 bases; unmatched bases: 9. This sequence was found in a man aged 18 to 29 who had mild COVID-19 (a few samples of this study predate the infection). Cell type and time point are not known. The sample taken for sequencing was PBMCs or a T cell subset sorted from them (not recorded which). This chain uses TRBV7-3 with TRBJ2-6, with TRBD1 matching over 7 bases. CDR3 amino acids: CASSSTGQIVSGANVLTF. CDR3 nucleotides: TGTGCCAGCAGCTCCACGGGACAGATCGTCTCTGGGGCCAACGTCCTGACTTTC.